This is a list of T cell receptor beta chains from one sample in a study of shared clonotypes between healthy human individuals. The method was immunoSEQ multiplex PCR; TCRdb's version includes in-frame clones alone and lacks a portion of them. The sample contains some 2 million clones, approximately 94% of which appear only once. Material for sequencing was naive CD8+ T cells sorted from blood. These receptors all come from a man aged 18 to 29 in good health. Both conserved end residues are trimmed from each CDR3. For some rows the clone size is stated as once, few or many, or as a class when expanded; others skip it.

>.|TRBV27|TRBJ1-4
ASSIIPLGDEKLF
>.|TRBV4-2|TRBJ2-7
ASSQDPGQGYEQY
>.|TRBV6-1|TRBJ2-7
ASSTQLADSYEQY
>.|TRBV7-9|TRBJ2-3
ASSPSALPSSTDTQY
>.|TRBV6-6|TRBJ1-1
ASSYSGQGNEAF
>.|TRBV14|TRBJ1-2
ASSQEVIGMDGYT
>.|TRBV5-4|TRBJ1-2
ASSSSPDRGFGGYT
>.|TRBV5-6|TRBJ2-6
ASSFSQGSTGANVLT
>.|TRBV4-3|TRBJ1-1
ASSLGNMNTEAF
>.|TRBV28|TRBJ2-1
ASSSRLRDRGNEQF
>once|TRBV4-1|TRBJ1-3
ASSQAWGDSGNTIY
>.|TRBV4-1|TRBJ2-7
ASSFDPDHNNYEQY
>.|TRBV5-1|TRBJ1-2
ASSLLGDYGYT
>once|TRBV6-6|TRBJ2-1
ASSSGTSDEQF
>.|TRBV4-3|TRBJ2-1
ASSPLWDSYNEQF
>.|TRBV2|TRBJ2-7
ASSVGQGVPYEQY
>few|TRBV6-5|TRBJ2-2
ATRRETGELF
>.|TRBV5-1|TRBJ1-2
ASSPGLNYGYT
>.|TRBV6-6|TRBJ2-1
ASGTASYNEQF
>.|TRBV28|TRBJ2-7
ASSLSDRGHIFEQY
>.|TRBV2|TRBJ2-2
ASTGDRDTNTGELF
>few|TRBV6-1|TRBJ2-7
ASSAPGHQSSYEQY
>.|TRBV7-8|TRBJ2-1
ASSASGTSLYNEQF
>once|TRBV30|TRBJ1-3
AWSGPPLTIY
>.|TRBV7-9|TRBJ2-1
ASSPRGGGLNGNEQF
>.|TRBV7-9|TRBJ1-1
ASSLARDRVTEAF
>.|TRBV5-1|TRBJ2-7
ASSLAERGYEQY
>.|TRBV5-6|TRBJ1-5
ASSLASDGYQPQH
>.|TRBV9|TRBJ1-1
ASSVGRNTEAF
>.|TRBV4-1|TRBJ2-7
ASSQDSYREGSYEQY
>.|TRBV5-8|TRBJ2-7
ASSQGPNAYEQY
>.|TRBV4-3|TRBJ2-3
ASSQEGLPVDTQY
>.|TRBV27|TRBJ2-7
ASTYRGGYEQY
>.|TRBV11-2|TRBJ2-1
ASSSWTSENEQF
>.|TRBV11-2|TRBJ2-1
ASRPLAGGWDEQF
>.|TRBV7-6|TRBJ1-3
ASSLGPGQVTGNTIY
>.|TRBV27|TRBJ2-7
ASSYRDGYEQY
>.|TRBV27|TRBJ2-1
ASSWIPQDNEQF
>.|TRBV19|TRBJ2-7
ASSMGLLYEQY
>once|TRBV7-9|TRBJ1-1
ASSNQGAEAF
>.|TRBV13|TRBJ2-1
ASSLAPGGQNEREGRSNEQF
>.|TRBV9|TRBJ1-2
ASSAWDGYT
>.|TRBV25-1|TRBJ2-7
ASSDFTSGGSYEQY
>.|TRBV11-3|TRBJ2-2
ASSLALGTGGTGELF
>.|TRBV27|TRBJ2-7
ASSLSAGIYEQY
>.|TRBV19|TRBJ2-2
ASSYGTGELF